Described below is a single TCR beta chain sequence and its context. This specimen belongs to a study of cytomegalovirus exposure and HLA in healthy donors. V dropped 4 bases and J dropped 4; count of bases not matched to a gene: 2. CDR3 length equals 13 residues. Germline-derived CDR1 and CDR2 are MNHEY and SVGAGI. The primer mix had 60 Vbeta and 13 Jbeta primers. Libraries were prepared by immunoSEQ multiplex PCR; TCRdb keeps only in-frame clonotypes and omits some of them. The sample contains about 110,000 clones, 65% to 75% of which appear only once. The V gene is TRBV6-5, the J gene TRBJ1-2; 8 positions match TRBD1. The receptor's source is a man aged 40-49 years in good health and CMV-seropositive. The sample consisted of PBMCs. In DNA form, the CDR3 reads TGTGCCAGCAGTTTTGGACAGGGCTATGGCTACACCTTC. Translation gives CASSFGQGYGYTF.